This TCR beta chain came from a study of shared T cell receptors in the human thymus. The method was immunoSEQ multiplex PCR; TCRdb's version includes in-frame clones alone and lacks a portion of them. The sample consists of 500,000 to 550,000 clones, approximately 80% of them appearing once. This clone was counted a single time. These records were also assigned to another study, of human thymus T cells. That investigation notes: Thymic repertoires of unrelated individuals were reported in related research to overlap highly.

The TCR sequence derives from a boy under two years old with a congenital heart defect. Sample: thymocytes.

The DNA of the CDR3 is TGCGCCAGCAGCCAGAAGGCGGGGGCTTCGGTCAATCAGCCCCAGCATTTT. Amino acid sequence: CASSQKAGASVNQPQHF. The chain joins TRBV4-1 to TRBJ1-5, with D perhaps matching TRBD1 (6 bases). Trimming left V 3 bases short and J 3 bases short, with 18 bases between. The CDR3 runs to 17 residues. CDR1 and CDR2 (germline): MGHRA, YSYEKL.